This T cell receptor beta chain was retrieved from a study of intratumoral heterogeneity in liver cancer. Study-level background: Most patients were male, with a median age of around 60 years.

The germline CDR1 and CDR2 sequences are SNHLY and FYNNEI. The V gene lost 6 bases and the J gene lost 3 bases, with 15 bases spanning the gap. The CDR3 consists of 14 residues. On this clone: What it recognizes is unknown.

Here immunoSEQ multiplex PCR was the method, and the copy in TCRdb shows in-frame clones only, minus some. The data hold 20,000 to 25,000 clones, with roughly 66% observed a single time. Early-stage hepatocellular carcinoma patients were treatment-naïve prior to resection. Samples came from areas without visible necrosis or hemorrhage. Findings of the study overall: A noted limitation was under-sampling of tumor-infiltrating lymphocytes.

This chain joins TRBV2 and TRBJ2-7; maybe TRBD1 (5 bases). This material consisted of tumor-adjacent normal tissue, taken before any cancer treatment. The origin of this receptor is a woman in her 70s with hepatocellular carcinoma. The CDR3 DNA reads TGTGCCAGCAGGCCGACAGCGCCCCACTACGAGCAGTACTTC. Protein sequence: CASRPTAPHYEQYF.